This T cell receptor (beta chain) derives from a study of blood T cells in healthy people across ages. Comments on this clonotype: What it binds is unknown.

Study findings and constraints: Measured against age, TCR beta diversity per million T cells decreased in a roughly linear manner. Among long-lived donors, naive CD4+ cells were more numerous and diversity higher than in aged donors.

Together with a sample-barcoded 5' primer, a J-beta primer mix was included in a second PCR lasting about 6 to 11 cycles. Each sample provided no less than 3 million CDR3-containing paired-end reads. MiXCR, applied by TCRdb to the 5' RACE reads, yields one record per CDR3 protein. The table lists approximately 900,000 distinct CDR3 sequences, roughly 52% of them singletons. CDR1 and CDR2 from the germline V gene are SQVTM and ANQGSEA. Trimming left V 1 base short and J 3 bases short, with 9 bases between. The CDR3 runs 13 residues. This rearrangement joins TRBV29-1 to TRBJ1-2; unclear D gene. This clonotype was sampled from a man aged 30 to 39 in good health. Sequenced sample: blood. Written as DNA, the CDR3 is TGCAGCGTTGAAGCAGCGGGGTACTATGGCTACACCTTC. It codes for CSVEAAGYYGYTF.